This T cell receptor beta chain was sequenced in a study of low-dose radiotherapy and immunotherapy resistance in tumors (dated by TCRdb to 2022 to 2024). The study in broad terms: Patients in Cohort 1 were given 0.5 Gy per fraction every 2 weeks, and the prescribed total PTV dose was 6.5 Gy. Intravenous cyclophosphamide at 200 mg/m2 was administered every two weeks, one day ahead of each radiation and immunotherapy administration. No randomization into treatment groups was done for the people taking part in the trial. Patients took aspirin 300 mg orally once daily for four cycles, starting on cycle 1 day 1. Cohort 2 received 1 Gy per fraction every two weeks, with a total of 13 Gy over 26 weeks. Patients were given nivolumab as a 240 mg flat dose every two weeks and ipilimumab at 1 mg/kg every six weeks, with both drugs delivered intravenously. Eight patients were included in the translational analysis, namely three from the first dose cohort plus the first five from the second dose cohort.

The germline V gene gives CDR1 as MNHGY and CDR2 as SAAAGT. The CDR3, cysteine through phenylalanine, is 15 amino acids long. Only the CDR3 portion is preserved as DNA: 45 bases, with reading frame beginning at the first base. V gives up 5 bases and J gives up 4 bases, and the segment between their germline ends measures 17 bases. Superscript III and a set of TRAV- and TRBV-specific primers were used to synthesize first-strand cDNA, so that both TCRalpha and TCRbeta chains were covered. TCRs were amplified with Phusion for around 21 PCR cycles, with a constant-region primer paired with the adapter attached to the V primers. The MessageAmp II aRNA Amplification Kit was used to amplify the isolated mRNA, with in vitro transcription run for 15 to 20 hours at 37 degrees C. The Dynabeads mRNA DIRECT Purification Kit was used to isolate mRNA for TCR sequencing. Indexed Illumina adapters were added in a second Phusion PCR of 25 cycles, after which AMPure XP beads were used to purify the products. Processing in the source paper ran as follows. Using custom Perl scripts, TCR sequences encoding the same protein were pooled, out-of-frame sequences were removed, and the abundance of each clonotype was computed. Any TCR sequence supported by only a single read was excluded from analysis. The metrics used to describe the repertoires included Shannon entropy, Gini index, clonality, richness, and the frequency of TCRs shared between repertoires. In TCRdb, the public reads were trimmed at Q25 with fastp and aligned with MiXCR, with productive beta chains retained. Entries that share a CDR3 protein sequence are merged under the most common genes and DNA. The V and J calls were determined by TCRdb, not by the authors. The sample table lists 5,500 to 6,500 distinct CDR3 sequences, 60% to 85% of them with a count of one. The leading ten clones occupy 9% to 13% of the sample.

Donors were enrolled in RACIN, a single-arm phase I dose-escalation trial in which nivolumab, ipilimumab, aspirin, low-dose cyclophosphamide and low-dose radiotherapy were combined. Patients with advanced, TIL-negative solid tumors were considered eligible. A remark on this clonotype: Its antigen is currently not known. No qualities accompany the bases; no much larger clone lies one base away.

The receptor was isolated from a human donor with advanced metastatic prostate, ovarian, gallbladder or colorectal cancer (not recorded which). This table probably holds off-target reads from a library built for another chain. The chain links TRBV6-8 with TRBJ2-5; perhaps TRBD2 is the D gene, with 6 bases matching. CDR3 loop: CASSSGGGLRETQYF. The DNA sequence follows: TGTGCCAGCAGTAGCGGTGGGGGGTTGCGAGAGACCCAGTACTTC.